The next 16 T cell receptor beta chains were all read from a single sample in a study of metastatic and nonmetastatic thyroid tumors. Not a single patient had been given any form of treatment at any point before undergoing thyroid surgery. TCRdb redid the clone calls on the PCR reads using MiXCR. In the table there are about 20,000 clones, over 9% of which are singletons. The sample taken for sequencing was blood. Every receptor here comes from a female donor with papillary thyroid cancer or a benign thyroid nodule (not recorded which). Some clones in this sample may be carry-over from other donors' samples.

Concerning this clone: At the DNA level, this CDR3 is encoded by other sequences in the same sample as well. The rearrangement uses TRBV6-4 and TRBJ2-3; possible D gene TRBD2, 6 bases. V lost 4 bases to trimming and J lost 3 bases, with 8 bases between them. Germline V gives CDR1 MRHNA, CDR2 SNTAGT. There are 13 residues in the CDR3. The CDR3 is CASSAGDTDTQYF. As DNA, the CDR3 is TGTGCCAGCAGTGCGGGGGATACAGATACGCAGTATTTT.

The chain combines TRBV11-3 with TRBJ2-7; tentative D call: TRBD2 (6 bases). Germline V CDR1 and CDR2: SGHNT, YENEEA. The CDR3 totals 16 residues. With 4 bases removed from V and 3 bases from J, the gap between germline ends came to 19 bases. The CDR3 DNA reads TGTGCCAGCAGCTCCAGGGACTCTCCTTTTGTCTACGAGCAGTACTTC. Protein sequence: CASSSRDSPFVYEQYF.

This clone occurred many times. V is TRBV11-1 and J is TRBJ2-1; 8 bases match TRBD2. This CDR3 has 16 residues. CDR1 is SGHAT, CDR2 FQDESV, per germline (reference sequence). Unmatched junction bases numbered 6, after V lost 1 base and J lost 4 bases. Written as DNA, the CDR3 is TGTGCCAGCAGCTTAGGGAGCACTAGCGGTTACAATGAGCAGTTCTTC. Encoded protein: CASSLGSTSGYNEQFF.

This clone was seen repeatedly, ten times or more. V and J are TRBV11-3 and TRBJ2-1, with D possibly being TRBD1 (5 bases). The germline V and J ends were trimmed by 3 bases and 9 bases, with 21 bases remaining between them. This CDR3 has 16 residues. Germline loops: CDR1 SGHNT, CDR2 YENEEA. The CDR3 sequence is CASSLNIGQGFGEQFF. CDR3 sequence (DNA): TGTGCCAGCAGCTTGAACATAGGTCAGGGTTTCGGTGAGCAGTTCTTC.

In its sample, this clone is medium-sized. The chain combines TRBV7-9 with TRBJ2-2; 11 nucleotides match TRBD2. With 3 bases clipped from V and 4 bases from J, the junction kept 1 base outside the gene matches. The CDR3 spans 15 residues. Germline CDR1 reads SEHNR; CDR2 reads FQNEAQ (reference sequence). The CDR3 bases are TGTGCCAGCAGCTTTAGCGGGAGGGGCACCGGGGAGCTGTTTTTT. This translates into CASSFSGRGTGELFF. The variable domain in full, completed from reference TRBV7-9 and TRBJ2-2, reads DTGVSQNPRHKITKRGQNVTFRCDPISEHNRLYWYRQTLGQGPEFLTYFQNEAQLEKSRLLSDRFSAERPKGSFSTLEIQRTEQGDSAMYLCASSFSGRGTGELFFGEGSRLTVL.

This chain joins TRBV4-3 and TRBJ2-3; D is tentatively TRBD1 or TRBD2 (5 bases each). V dropped 0 bases and J dropped 4 bases, with 14 bases sitting between them. Germline assignment: CDR1 LGHNA and CDR2 YSLEER. This CDR3 has 16 residues. The CDR3, as DNA: TGCGCCAGCAGCCAAGAGAGGGGCCAGGGCCCAGATACGCAGTATTTT. Protein product: CASSQERGQGPDTQYF.

This clone was recorded a few times. A much larger clone lies a single base off, so this may be a read error. The rearrangement links TRBV19 to TRBJ1-4; TRBD1 agrees at 9 bases. Germline V gene data show CDR1 as LNHDA and CDR2 as SQIVND (reference sequence). V trimming: 7 bases; J trimming: 7 bases; junction bases outside the gene matches: 7. The CDR3 length is 14 residues. In DNA form, the CDR3 reads TGTGCCAGTAAGGCCGACAGGGGGGGTGAAAAACTGTTTTTT. Amino acid sequence: CASKADRGGEKLFF.

This clone showed up many times. The chain combines TRBV10-3 with TRBJ2-3; TRBD1 is a possible D gene (6 bases). CDR1 and CDR2 (germline): ENHRY, SYGVKD. V lost 4 bases and J lost 4, with 12 bases in between. The CDR3 spans 14 residues. CDR3 sequence: CAISAGRGADTQYF. The CDR3 nucleotides read TGTGCCATCAGTGCGGGCAGGGGAGCAGATACGCAGTATTTT.

This clone was counted between two and nine times. This may arise from a read error, as a much more abundant clone is one base away. The rearrangement uses TRBV4-1 and TRBJ2-1, with 10 nucleotides matching TRBD2. Per the germline V gene, CDR1 is MGHRA and CDR2 is YSYEKL. This CDR3 region has 16 residues. In DNA form, the CDR3 reads TGCGCCAGCAGCCAAGATACAGCGGGAGGGGTCAATGAGCAGCTCTTC. This codes for CASSQDTAGGVNEQLF.

There are many counts of this clone. The chain employs TRBV30 and TRBJ2-1; D is unresolved. This CDR3 spans 12 amino acids. V lost 0 bases and J 10 bases, leaving 10 bases between the germline ends. Germline CDR1 is GTSNPN and CDR2 is SVGIG (reference sequence). The CDR3 sequence is CAWSVLSREQFF. CDR3 coding DNA: TGTGCCTGGAGTGTACTGAGCAGGGAGCAGTTCTTC. The whole variable domain, filled in from reference TRBV30 and TRBJ2-1, reads SQTIHQWPATLVQPVGSPLSLECTVEGTSNPNLYWYRQAAGRGLQLLFYSVGIGQISSEVPQNLSASRPQDRQFILSSKKLLLSDSGFYLCAWSVLSREQFFGPGTRLTVL.

This clone has ten or more counts. This chain links TRBV4-3 with TRBJ2-6, with D hard to call. The CDR3 contains 15 residues. The ends were cut back, 4 bases at V and 4 bases at J, with 11 bases in the middle. Germline CDR1 reads LGHNA; CDR2 reads YSLEER. The CDR3 sequence is CASSREYGGANVLTF. Written as DNA, the CDR3 is TGCGCCAGCAGCCGAGAATACGGAGGGGCCAACGTCCTGACTTTC.

This clone was recorded many times. This rearrangement joins TRBV9 to TRBJ2-1, with D hard to call. The CDR3 is made up of 14 amino acids. Germline V gives CDR1 SGDLS, CDR2 YYNGEE. Trimming cost V 4 bases and J 1 base, with 9 bases left between them. The CDR3 region is CASSISRSYNEQFF. CDR3 nucleotide sequence: TGTGCCAGCAGCATTAGCCGTTCCTACAATGAGCAGTTCTTC.

This clone was seen many times. V is TRBV9 and J is TRBJ1-1, with TRBD1 matching 11 bases. The germline V gene has CDR1 SGDLS and CDR2 YYNGEE. The CDR3 is made up of 14 amino acids. V was pared by 3 bases and J by 4 bases, with 2 bases of the junction left unmatched. This CDR3 is CASSAGTGGTEAFF. CDR3 in DNA: TGTGCCAGCAGCGCAGGGACAGGGGGCACTGAAGCTTTCTTT.

This clone was counted at least ten times. This chain links TRBV27 with TRBJ1-4; 8 positions agree with TRBD1. Germline assignment: CDR1 MNHEY and CDR2 SMNVEV (reference sequence). CDR3 length: 15 residues. Trimming at V came to 5 bases and at J to 7 bases, leaving 9 bases not matched to a gene. The CDR3 bases are TGTGCCAGCAGTCCCACAGGGGGAATGAGTGAAAAACTGTTTTTT. This codes for CASSPTGGMSEKLFF.

This clone was observed a few times. The chain carries TRBV6-1 and TRBJ1-6; 8 bases are a match to TRBD1. Per germline, CDR1 MNHNS and CDR2 SASEGT. The CDR3 is made up of 15 amino acids. Germline trimming cut 1 base from V and 9 bases from J; bases unmatched to any gene: 5. CDR3 coding DNA: TGTGCCAGCAGTGAAGAGACAGGGGACAGTTCACCCCTCCACTTT. As protein: CASSEETGDSSPLHF.

There are many counts of this clone. This chain connects TRBV5-4 to TRBJ2-1; D possibly corresponds to TRBD2 (6 bases). The CDR3 consists of 15 residues. V was trimmed by 0 bases and J by 4 bases, leaving 11 bases between them. Germline loops: CDR1 SGHNT, CDR2 YYREEE (reference sequence). The CDR3 nucleotides are TGTGCCAGCAGCTTGGTTGCGGGGCCTTACAATGAGCAGTTCTTC. Translated: CASSLVAGPYNEQFF.